What follows is one T cell receptor (beta chain) and its context. The antigen remains undetermined. Tagging with unique molecular identifiers was a feature of the TCR beta cDNA libraries. The yield from about 1 to 10 million T cells was 500,000 or so cDNA molecules in total. TCRdb re-called the PCR reads with MiXCR, one entry per CDR3 protein. The sample carries about 430,000 distinct CDR3 sequences, over 30% recorded once. The record originates from a study of post-analysis software for immune sequencing data. Study-level background: Disease courses included relapsing-remitting, secondary progressive and progressive-relapsing multiple sclerosis.

General study points: Diversity measured as normalized Chao1 was significantly lower in multiple sclerosis patients than in controls. TRBV5-6, TRBV5-1 and TRBV20-1 belonged to a set of about 5 TRBV segments that were more frequent in patients than controls. With F measure, samples from one preparation batch clustered together strongly.

Germline CDR1 DFQATT, CDR2 SNEGSKA (reference sequence). Trimming stripped 5 bases from V and 9 bases from J, with 17 bases between. There are 13 residues in the CDR3. This TCR was recovered from a girl aged 2-10 years with multiple sclerosis. The V and J genes are TRBV20-1 and TRBJ2-1; TRBD1 might be the D (5 bases). The sequencing sample was made of blood. The CDR3 DNA sequence: TGCAGTGCTCCCCGGTTCCAGGGAATTGAGCAGTTCTTC. Encoded protein: CSAPRFQGIEQFF.